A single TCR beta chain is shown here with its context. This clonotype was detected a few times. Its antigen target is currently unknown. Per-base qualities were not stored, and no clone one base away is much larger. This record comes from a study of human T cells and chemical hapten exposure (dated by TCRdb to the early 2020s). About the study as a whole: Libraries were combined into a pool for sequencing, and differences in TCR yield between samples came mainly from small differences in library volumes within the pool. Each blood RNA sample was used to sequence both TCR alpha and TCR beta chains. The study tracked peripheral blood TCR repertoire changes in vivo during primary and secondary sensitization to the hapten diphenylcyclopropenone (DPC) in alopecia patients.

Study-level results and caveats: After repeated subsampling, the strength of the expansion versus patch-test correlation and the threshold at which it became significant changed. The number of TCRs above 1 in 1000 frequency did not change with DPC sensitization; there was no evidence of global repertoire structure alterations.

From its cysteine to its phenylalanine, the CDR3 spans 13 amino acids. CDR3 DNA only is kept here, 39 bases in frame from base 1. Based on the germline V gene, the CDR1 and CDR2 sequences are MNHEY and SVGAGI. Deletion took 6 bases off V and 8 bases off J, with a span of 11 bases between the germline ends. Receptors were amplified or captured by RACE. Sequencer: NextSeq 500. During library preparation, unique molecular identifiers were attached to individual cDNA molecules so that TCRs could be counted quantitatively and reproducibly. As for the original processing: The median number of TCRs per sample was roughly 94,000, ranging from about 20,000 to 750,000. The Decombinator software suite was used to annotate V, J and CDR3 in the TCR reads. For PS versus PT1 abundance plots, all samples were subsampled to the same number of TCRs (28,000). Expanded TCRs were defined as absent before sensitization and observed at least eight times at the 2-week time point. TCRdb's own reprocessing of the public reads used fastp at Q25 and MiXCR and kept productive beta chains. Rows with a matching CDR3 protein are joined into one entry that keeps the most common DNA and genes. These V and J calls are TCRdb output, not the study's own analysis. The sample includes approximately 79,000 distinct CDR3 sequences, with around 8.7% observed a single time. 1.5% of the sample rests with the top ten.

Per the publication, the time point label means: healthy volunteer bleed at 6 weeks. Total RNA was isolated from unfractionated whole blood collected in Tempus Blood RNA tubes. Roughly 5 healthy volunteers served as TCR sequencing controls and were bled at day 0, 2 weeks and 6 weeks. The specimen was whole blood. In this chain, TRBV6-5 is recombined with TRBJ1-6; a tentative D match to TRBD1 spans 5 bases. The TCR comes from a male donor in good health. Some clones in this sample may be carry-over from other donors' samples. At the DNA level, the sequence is TGTGCCAGCAGCCACCGGGACTATTCACCCCTCCACTTT. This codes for CASSHRDYSPLHF.